Described below is a single TCR beta chain sequence and its context. This sample stems from a study of cytomegalovirus exposure and HLA in healthy donors. The PCR made use of 60 Vbeta and 13 Jbeta primers. Assay: immunoSEQ multiplex PCR; the TCRdb copy retains only in-frame clones and omits some. In the table there are around 120,000 clones, roughly 80% of which are singletons. The germline gives CDR1 SGHNT, CDR2 YYREEE (reference sequence). The CDR3 covers 14 residues. The V gene end was trimmed by 4 bases and the J gene end by 0 bases; junction bases not matched to a gene: 2. The receptor was isolated from a man aged 25 to 40 in good health and CMV-seronegative. Sequencing was done on a sample of PBMCs. The chain joins TRBV5-4 to TRBJ1-1; 8 positions agree with TRBD1. This chain's CDR3 is CASSAGGLNTEAFF. The CDR3 bases are TGTGCCAGCAGCGCAGGGGGCCTGAACACTGAAGCTTTCTTT.